The source of this T cell receptor (beta chain) is a study of identical twins. The study's findings and limits: For out-of-frame alpha sequences shared by twins, low generation probability was in excess.

Germline V CDR1 and CDR2: MNHEY, SMNVEV (reference sequence). CDR3 length: 15 residues. The V and J ends lost 3 bases and 7 bases, in that order; junction bases with no gene match: 4. This clonotype has ten or more counts. Its antigen is undetermined. TCRdb itself ran the 5' RACE reads through MiXCR, one entry per CDR3 protein. The sample yields roughly 350,000 distinct CDR3 sequences, roughly 10% seen once. Sequenced sample: naive T cells sorted from blood. This chain uses TRBV27 with TRBJ2-1; 12 bases line up with TRBD2. The sequence was obtained from a woman aged 50 to 60 in good health. CDR3 amino acids: CASSLTTSGRNEQFF. CDR3 sequence (DNA): TGTGCCAGCAGTTTGACAACTAGCGGGAGGAATGAGCAGTTCTTC.